This TCR beta chain appears in the sequencing data of a study of metastatic and nonmetastatic thyroid tumors. In the study overall: Where malignant and benign thyroid patients were concerned, repertoires were compared across blood and tumor or nodule tissue.

Ahead of thyroid surgery, no patient had received treatment of any kind. V dropped 5 bases and J dropped 5 bases, with 17 bases sitting between them. Germline V gives CDR1 SNHLY, CDR2 FYNNEI. The length of the CDR3 is 15 residues. TCRdb called clones again from the PCR reads with MiXCR. The data hold roughly 70,000 clones, with 18% observed a single time. Sample: blood. This sequence was found in a female donor with papillary thyroid cancer or a benign thyroid nodule (not recorded which). Some clones in this sample may be carry-over from other donors' samples. This rearrangement joins TRBV2 to TRBJ2-3; possibly TRBD1 for D (6 bases). In nucleotides, the CDR3 is TGTGCCAGCAGTACACAGGGCTTAGCAGTAGATACGCAGTATTTT. This sequence encodes CASSTQGLAVDTQYF.